One sample yielded the 2 T cell receptor beta chains listed below, sequenced in a study of blood T cells in healthy people across ages (dated by TCRdb to the mid-2010s). Receptor amplification or capture employed 5' RACE. The instrument given in TCRdb is Illumina HiSeq 2500. A second PCR of about 6 to 12 cycles was performed with a sample-barcoded 5' primer and a J-beta primer mix. The raw public reads went through TCRdb reprocessing: fastp at Q25, MiXCR clone calling, in-frame beta chains kept. Under each unique CDR3 protein, matching rows form one entry showing the most common genes and DNA. Present in this sample are about 810,000 distinct CDR3 sequences, 35% to 40% of which were seen just once. The ten largest clones add up to 10% to 15% of the sample. The sample comprised blood. All receptors come from a man between 18 and 35 years old in good health.

The rearrangement joins TRBV4-1 to TRBJ2-7; TRBD2 aligns across 11 bases. J was trimmed by 3 bases and V by 0 bases; bases with no gene match: 7. Germline V gene lookup returns CDR1 MGHRA and CDR2 YSYEKL. The CDR3 runs 17 residues. The CDR3 DNA sequence: TGCGCCAGCAGCCAAGATCGCCAGACTAGCGGGGACTACGAGCAGTACTTC. This translates into CASSQDRQTSGDYEQYF.

This clonotype showed up just a few times. The genes are TRBV20-1 and TRBJ1-1, with D unclear. V lost 0 bases to trimming and J lost 2 bases, with 19 bases between them. The CDR3 consists of 17 residues. The germline V gene has CDR1 DFQATT and CDR2 SNEGSKA (reference sequence). The CDR3 nucleotides are TGCAGTGCTAGAGACCCTAATAGGGCAGGCGGAAACACTGAAGCTTTCTTT. Protein product: CSARDPNRAGGNTEAFF.